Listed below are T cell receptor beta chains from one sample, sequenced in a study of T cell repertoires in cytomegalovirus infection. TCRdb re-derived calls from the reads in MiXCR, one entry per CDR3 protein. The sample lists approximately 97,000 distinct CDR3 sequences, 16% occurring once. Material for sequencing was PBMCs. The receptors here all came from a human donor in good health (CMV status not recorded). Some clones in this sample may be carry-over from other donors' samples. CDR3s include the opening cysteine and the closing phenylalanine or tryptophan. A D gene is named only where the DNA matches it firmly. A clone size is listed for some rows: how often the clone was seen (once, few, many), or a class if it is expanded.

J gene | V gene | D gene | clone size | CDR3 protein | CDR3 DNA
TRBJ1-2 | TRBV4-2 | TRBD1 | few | CASSQARDRGRGYTF | TGTGCCAGCAGCCAAGCCCGGGACAGGGGGCGAGGCTACACCTTC
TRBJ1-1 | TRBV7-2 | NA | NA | CASSSWDASTEAFF | TGTGCCAGCAGCTCCTGGGACGCTTCCACTGAAGCTTTCTTT
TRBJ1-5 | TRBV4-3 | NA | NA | CPSSPEWGSGQPQHF | TGCCCCAGCAGCCCAGAGTGGGGGTCCGGTCAGCCCCAGCATTTT
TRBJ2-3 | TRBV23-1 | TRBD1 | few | CASSQSGDRDTDTQYF | TGCGCCAGCAGTCAATCGGGGGACAGAGACACAGATACGCAGTATTTT
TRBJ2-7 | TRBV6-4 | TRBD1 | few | CASDPTGRHEQYF | TGTGCCAGCGATCCGACAGGGCGGCACGAGCAGTACTTC
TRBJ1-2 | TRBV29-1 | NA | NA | CSVEAGHPYGYTF | TGCAGCGTTGAAGCGGGACACCCTTATGGCTACACCTTC
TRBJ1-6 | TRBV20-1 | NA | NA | CSALPVGFPLHF | TGCAGTGCCCTACCTGTAGGATTCCCCCTCCACTTT
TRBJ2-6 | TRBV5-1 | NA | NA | CASSGTYTSGANVLTF | TGCGCCAGCTCCGGGACGTATACCTCTGGGGCCAACGTCCTGACTTTC
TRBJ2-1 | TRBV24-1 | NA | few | CATSDLSVGSYNEQFF | TGTGCCACCAGTGATTTATCAGTGGGGTCCTACAATGAGCAGTTCTTC
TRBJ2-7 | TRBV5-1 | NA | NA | CASSLSLGDTYEQYF | TGCGCCAGCAGCTTGAGTCTGGGGGACACCTACGAGCAGTACTTC
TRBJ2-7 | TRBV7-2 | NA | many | CASSFSGEQYF | TGTGCCAGCAGCTTTAGCGGCGAGCAGTACTTC
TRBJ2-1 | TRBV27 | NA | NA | CASGIGGLSSYNEQFF | TGTGCCAGCGGAATCGGGGGCCTCAGCTCCTACAATGAGCAGTTCTTC
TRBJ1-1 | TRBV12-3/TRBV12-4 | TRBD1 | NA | CASSPWTGANTEAFF | TGTGCCAGCAGTCCCTGGACAGGCGCTAACACTGAAGCTTTCTTT
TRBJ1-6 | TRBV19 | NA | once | CATSRDGAENSPLHF | TGTGCCACTAGTAGGGATGGAGCAGAAAATTCACCCCTCCACTTT
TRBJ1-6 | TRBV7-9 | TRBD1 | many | CASSLQGQGNSPLHF | TGTGCCAGCAGCTTACAGGGACAGGGCAATTCACCCCTCCACTTT
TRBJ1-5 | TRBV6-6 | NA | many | CASSYSMGGVGGQPQHF | TGTGCCAGCAGTTACTCGATGGGAGGGGTAGGAGGTCAGCCCCAGCATTTT
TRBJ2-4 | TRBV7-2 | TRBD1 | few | CASSMDRAKNIQYF | TGTGCCAGCAGCATGGACAGGGCTAAAAACATTCAGTACTTC
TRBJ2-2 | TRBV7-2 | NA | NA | CASSWRLNTGELFF | TGTGCCAGCAGCTGGCGACTAAACACCGGGGAGCTGTTTTTT
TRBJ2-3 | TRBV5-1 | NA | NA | CASSAGGTTDTQYF | TGCGCCAGCAGCGCCGGGGGCACCACAGATACGCAGTATTTT
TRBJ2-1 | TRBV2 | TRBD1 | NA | CASSDRGRRGEQFF | TGTGCCAGCTCGGACAGGGGGCGTCGAGGTGAGCAGTTCTTC
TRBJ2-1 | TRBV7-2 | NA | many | CASSLGRGPYNEQFF | TGTGCCAGCAGCCTCGGTAGGGGCCCTTACAATGAGCAGTTCTTC
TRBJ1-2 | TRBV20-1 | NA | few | CSARDLLGQTNYGYTF | TGCAGTGCTAGAGATCTTTTGGGACAAACCAACTATGGCTACACCTTC
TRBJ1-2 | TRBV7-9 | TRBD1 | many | CASSSTGAFYGYTF | TGTGCCAGCAGCTCGACAGGGGCGTTCTATGGCTACACCTTC
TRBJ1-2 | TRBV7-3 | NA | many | CASSLNPLNYGYTF | TGTGCCAGCAGCTTAAATCCGCTAAACTATGGCTACACCTTC
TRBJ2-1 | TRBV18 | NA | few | CASSPGQGVYNEQFF | TGTGCCAGCTCACCAGGCCAGGGCGTTTACAATGAGCAGTTCTTC
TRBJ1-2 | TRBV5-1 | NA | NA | CASSLGGDYGYTF | TGCGCCAGCAGCTTAGGTGGGGACTATGGCTACACCTTC
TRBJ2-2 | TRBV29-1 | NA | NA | CSVDRGIGELFF | TGCAGCGTTGATAGGGGAATCGGGGAGCTGTTTTTT
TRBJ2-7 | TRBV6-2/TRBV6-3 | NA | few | CASSYRFHEQYF | TGTGCCAGCAGTTACAGGTTCCACGAGCAGTACTTC
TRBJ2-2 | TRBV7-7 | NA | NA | CASSLYVGTGELFF | TGTGCTAGCAGCTTATACGTTGGGACCGGTGAGCTGTTTTTT
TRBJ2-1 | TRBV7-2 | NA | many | CASSLALRNEQFF | TGTGCCAGCAGCTTAGCGCTTCGGAATGAGCAGTTCTTC
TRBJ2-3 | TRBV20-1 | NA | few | CSARLRVDTQYF | TGCAGTGCTAGACTGAGGGTGGATACGCAGTATTTT
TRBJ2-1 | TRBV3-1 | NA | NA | CASSPTGQVNNEQFF | TGTGCCAGCAGCCCCACCGGGCAGGTAAACAATGAGCAGTTCTTC
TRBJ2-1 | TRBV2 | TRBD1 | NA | CASRTTGGNDEQFF | TGTGCCAGCAGGACCACAGGGGGTAACGATGAGCAGTTCTTC
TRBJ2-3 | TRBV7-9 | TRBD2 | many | CASSDGTSGTDTQYF | TGTGCCAGCAGCGACGGGACTAGCGGAACAGATACGCAGTATTTT
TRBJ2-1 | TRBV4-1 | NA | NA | CASSQTAGYNEQFF | TGCGCCAGCAGCCAAACGGCAGGGTACAATGAGCAGTTCTTC
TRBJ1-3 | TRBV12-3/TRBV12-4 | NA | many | CASGGWAVTSSGNTIYF | TGTGCCAGCGGGGGGTGGGCCGTGACTTCCTCTGGAAACACCATATATTTT
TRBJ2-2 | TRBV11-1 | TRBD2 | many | CASSLPRGQRGTGELFF | TGTGCCAGCAGCCTCCCAAGGGGCCAGCGGGGCACCGGGGAGCTGTTTTTT
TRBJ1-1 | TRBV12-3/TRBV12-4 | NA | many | CASSFVAENTEAFF | TGTGCCAGCAGTTTTGTGGCGGAGAACACTGAAGCTTTCTTT
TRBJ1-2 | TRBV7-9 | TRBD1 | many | CASSLAVGQGNYGYTF | TGTGCCAGCAGCTTAGCTGTGGGACAGGGGAACTATGGCTACACCTTC
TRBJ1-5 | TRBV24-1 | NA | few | CATRGGAAQPQHF | TGTGCCACCCGCGGCGGGGCTGCTCAGCCCCAGCATTTT
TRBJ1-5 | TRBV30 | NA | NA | CAWAENRDQPQHF | TGTGCCTGGGCCGAAAACAGAGATCAGCCCCAGCATTTT
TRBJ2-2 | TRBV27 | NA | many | CAALSGNTGELFF | TGTGCCGCACTTAGTGGGAACACCGGGGAGCTGTTTTTT
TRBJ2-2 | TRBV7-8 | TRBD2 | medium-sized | CASSPPLRGGNTGELFF | TGTGCCAGCAGCCCCCCATTGCGGGGGGGTAACACCGGGGAGCTGTTTTTT
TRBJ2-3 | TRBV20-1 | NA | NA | CSARFGGLDTQYF | TGCAGTGCTAGGTTCGGGGGTTTGGATACGCAGTATTTT
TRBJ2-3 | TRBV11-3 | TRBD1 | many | CASSLGRQGADTQYF | TGTGCCAGCAGCTTAGGACGACAGGGGGCAGATACGCAGTATTTT
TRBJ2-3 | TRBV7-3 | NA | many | CASSRGGTTDTQYF | TGTGCCAGCAGTAGGGGGGGCACCACAGATACGCAGTATTTT
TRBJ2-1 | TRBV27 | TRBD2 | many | CASSLSGGRPDEQFF | TGTGCCAGCAGCCTTAGCGGGGGGCGCCCCGATGAGCAGTTCTTC
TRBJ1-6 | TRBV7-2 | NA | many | CASSLGDFNSPLHF | TGTGCCAGCAGCTTAGGGGACTTCAATTCACCCCTCCACTTT
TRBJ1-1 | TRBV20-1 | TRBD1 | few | CSAREWETGRTEAFF | TGCAGTGCTAGAGAATGGGAGACAGGGCGCACTGAAGCTTTCTTT
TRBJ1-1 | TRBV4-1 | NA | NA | CASSLRWTNTEAFF | TGCGCCAGCAGTCTACGGTGGACAAACACTGAAGCTTTCTTT
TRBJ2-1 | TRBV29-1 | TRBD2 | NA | CSVEVGGGGLSYNEQFF | TGCAGCGTTGAAGTCGGAGGCGGGGGGCTTTCCTACAATGAGCAGTTCTTC
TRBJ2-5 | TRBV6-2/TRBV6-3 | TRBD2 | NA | CASSYGTGTTIQETQYF | TGTGCCAGCAGTTACGGGACGGGGACTACCATCCAAGAGACCCAGTACTTC
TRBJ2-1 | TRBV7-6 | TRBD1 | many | CASSPTGTGYNEQFF | TGTGCCAGCAGCCCGACAGGGACGGGCTACAATGAGCAGTTCTTC
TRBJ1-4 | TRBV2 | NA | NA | CASSGPRVATNEKLFF | TGTGCCAGCAGTGGACCGCGAGTTGCAACTAATGAAAAACTGTTTTTT
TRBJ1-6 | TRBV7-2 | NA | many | CAIRDGGPESPLHF | TGTGCCATCCGGGACGGGGGACCTGAATCACCCCTCCACTTT
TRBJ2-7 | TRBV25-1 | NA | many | CASSGVPVSYEQYF | TGTGCCAGCAGTGGGGTACCAGTCTCCTACGAGCAGTACTTC
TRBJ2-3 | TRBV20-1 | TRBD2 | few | CSAERGSGGRGTDTQYF | TGCAGTGCTGAGCGGGGTAGCGGGGGCCGTGGGACAGATACGCAGTATTTT